The 6 T cell receptor beta chains in this list originate from one sample, sequenced in a study of blood T cell repertoires in COVID-19. This table comes from immunoSEQ multiplex PCR, and its TCRdb copy is limited to in-frame clones, with some not included. The sample contains about 100,000 clones, more than 80% of which appear only once. Sequenced input: peripheral blood. The receptors were sampled from an elderly woman with acute or convalescent COVID-19.

In DNA form, the CDR3 reads TGTGCCAGCAGTTTGGCGGCAGGGGCGAACACTGAAGCTTTCTTT. It yields the protein CASSLAAGANTEAFF. The chain links TRBV28 to TRBJ1-1; D may be TRBD1 (6 bases). CDR3 size: 15 residues. Trimming took off 3 bases at V and 1 base at J, with 12 bases between the two ends. Germline CDR1 MDHEN, CDR2 SYDVKM.

The chain is built from TRBV6-1 and TRBJ2-2; 8 nucleotides match TRBD2. The CDR3 has 19 residues. Trimming at V came to 2 bases and at J to 3 bases, leaving 14 bases not matched to a gene. Germline values: CDR1 MNHNS, CDR2 SASEGT. Here the CDR3 DNA reads TGTGCCAGCAGTGAAAGGTCACGTAGCGGGACTATCTACACCGGGGAGCTGTTTTTT. Protein sequence: CASSERSRSGTIYTGELFF.

This chain links TRBV19 with TRBJ1-5; no clear D gene. The CDR3 totals 17 residues. Germline lookup yields CDR1 LNHDA and CDR2 SQIVND (reference sequence). V was cut by 8 bases and J by 4 bases, with 24 bases left in between. The DNA for the CDR3 is TGTGCCAGTGGCGAAGGTGCTGGACGGGGAAGAAATCAGCCCCAGCATTTT. As protein: CASGEGAGRGRNQPQHF. Looking up the rest from reference TRBV19 and TRBJ1-5 gives the full variable domain: DGGITQSPKYLFRKEGQNVTLSCEQNLNHDAMYWYRQDPGQGLRLIYYSQIVNDFQKGDIAEGYSVSREKKESFPLTVTSAQKNPTAFYLCASGEGAGRGRNQPQHFGDGTRLSIL.

The genes are TRBV6-6 and TRBJ2-5; weak D call: TRBD1 (6 bases). The CDR3 has 14 amino acids. Germline lookup yields CDR1 MNHNY and CDR2 SVGAGI (reference sequence). Between the trimmed V and J ends, which lost 0 bases and 5 bases, there was a span of 10 bases. The CDR3 region is CASSYSNGGETQYF. CDR3 DNA: TGTGCCAGCAGTTACTCGAATGGGGGCGAGACCCAGTACTTC.

The gene calls are TRBV29-1 and TRBJ1-4, with a weak D call TRBD1 (6 bases). V was clipped by 1 base and J by 4 bases, with 13 bases between them. The germline V gene has CDR1 SQVTM and CDR2 ANQGSEA. The CDR3 has 15 residues. CDR3 residues: CSVEGGPGLNEKLFF. CDR3 coding DNA: TGCAGCGTTGAAGGGGGGCCGGGCCTTAATGAAAAACTGTTTTTT.

The chain combines TRBV29-1 with TRBJ1-1; the match to TRBD1 covers 7 bases. This CDR3 is 15 amino acids long. The germline V gene encodes CDR1 SQVTM and CDR2 ANQGSEA. V shed 4 bases, J shed 0 bases, and the junction held 8 bases outside the gene matches. The CDR3 bases are TGCAGCGTTGTCCCAAACAGGGGCATGAACACTGAAGCTTTCTTT. The encoded protein is CSVVPNRGMNTEAFF.